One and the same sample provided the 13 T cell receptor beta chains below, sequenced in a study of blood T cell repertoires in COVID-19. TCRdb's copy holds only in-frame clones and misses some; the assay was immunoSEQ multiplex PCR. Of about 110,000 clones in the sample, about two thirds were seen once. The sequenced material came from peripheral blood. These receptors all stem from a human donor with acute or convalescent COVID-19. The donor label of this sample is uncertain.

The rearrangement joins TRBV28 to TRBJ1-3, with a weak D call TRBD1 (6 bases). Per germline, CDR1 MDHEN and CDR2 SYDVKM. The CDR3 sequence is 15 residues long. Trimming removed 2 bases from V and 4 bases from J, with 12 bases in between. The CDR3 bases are TGTGCCAGCAGTTTAGGGACAAACCCCGGAAACACCATATATTTT. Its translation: CASSLGTNPGNTIYF.

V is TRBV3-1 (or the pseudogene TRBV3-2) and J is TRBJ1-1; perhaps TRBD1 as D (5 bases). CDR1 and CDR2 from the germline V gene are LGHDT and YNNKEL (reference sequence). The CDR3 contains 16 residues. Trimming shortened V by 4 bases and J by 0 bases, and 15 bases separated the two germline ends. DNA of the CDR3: TGTGCCAGCAGCCCAGGGAAAATCACCATGAACACTGAAGCTTTCTTT. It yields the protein CASSPGKITMNTEAFF.

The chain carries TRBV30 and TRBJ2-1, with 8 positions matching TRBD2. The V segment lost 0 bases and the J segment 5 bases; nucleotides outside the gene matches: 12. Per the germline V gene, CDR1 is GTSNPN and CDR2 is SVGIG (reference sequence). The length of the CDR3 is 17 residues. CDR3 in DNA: TGTGCCTGGAGTGTACTGACTTTTAGCGGGGCCCACAATGAGCAGTTCTTC. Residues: CAWSVLTFSGAHNEQFF.

CDR3 region: CATGHQNTEAFF. The CDR3 DNA is TGTGCCACGGGACACCAGAACACTGAAGCTTTCTTT. The J gene is TRBJ1-1, the V gene TRBV3-1 (or the pseudogene TRBV3-2); TRBD1 is a possible D gene (6 bases). Germline CDR1 reads LGHDT; CDR2 reads YNNKEL (reference sequence). This CDR3 region has 12 residues. V was cut by 10 bases and J by 1 base, with 10 bases left in between.

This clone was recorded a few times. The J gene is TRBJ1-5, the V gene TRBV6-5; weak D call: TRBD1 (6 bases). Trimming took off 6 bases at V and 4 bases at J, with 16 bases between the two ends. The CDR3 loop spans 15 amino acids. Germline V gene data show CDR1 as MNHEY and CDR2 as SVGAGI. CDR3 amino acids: CASRAPGHRNQPQHF. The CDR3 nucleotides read TGTGCCAGCAGGGCTCCGGGACACCGAAATCAGCCCCAGCATTTT.

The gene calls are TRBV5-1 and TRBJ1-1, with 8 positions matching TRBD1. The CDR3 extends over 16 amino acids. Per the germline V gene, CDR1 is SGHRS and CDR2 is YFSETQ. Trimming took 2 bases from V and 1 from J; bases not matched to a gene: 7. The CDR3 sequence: CASSLTLGTGNTEAFF. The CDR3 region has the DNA TGCGCCAGCAGCTTAACCTTAGGGACAGGGAACACTGAAGCTTTCTTT.

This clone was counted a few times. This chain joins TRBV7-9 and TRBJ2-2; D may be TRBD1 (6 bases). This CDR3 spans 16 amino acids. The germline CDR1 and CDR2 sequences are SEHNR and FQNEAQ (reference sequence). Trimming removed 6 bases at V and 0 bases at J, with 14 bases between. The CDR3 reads CASSSKDSSNTGELFF. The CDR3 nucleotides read TGTGCCAGCAGTTCGAAGGACAGTTCGAACACCGGGGAGCTGTTTTTT.

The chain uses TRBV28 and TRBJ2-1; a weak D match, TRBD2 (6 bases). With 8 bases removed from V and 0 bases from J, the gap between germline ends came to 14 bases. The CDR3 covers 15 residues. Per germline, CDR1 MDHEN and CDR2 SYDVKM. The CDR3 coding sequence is TGTGCCAGCCTCCCTGGGGGGAGCTCCTACAATGAGCAGTTCTTC. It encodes CASLPGGSSYNEQFF.

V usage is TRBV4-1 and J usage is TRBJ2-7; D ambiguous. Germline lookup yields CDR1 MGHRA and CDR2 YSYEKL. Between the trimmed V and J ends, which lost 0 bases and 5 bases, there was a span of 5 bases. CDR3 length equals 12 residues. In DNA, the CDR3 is TGCGCCAGCAGCCAAGACAATCACGAGCAGTACTTC. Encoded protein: CASSQDNHEQYF.

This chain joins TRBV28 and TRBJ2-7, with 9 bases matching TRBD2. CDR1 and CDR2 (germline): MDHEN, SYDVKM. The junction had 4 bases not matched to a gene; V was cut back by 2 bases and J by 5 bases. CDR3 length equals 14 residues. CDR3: CASSLAGGHNEQYF. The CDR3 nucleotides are TGTGCCAGCAGTTTAGCGGGGGGGCATAACGAGCAGTACTTC.

The CDR3 loop reads CASSDGLGPQHF. CDR3 sequence (DNA): TGTGCCAGCAGTGACGGGCTTGGGCCCCAGCATTTT. V usage is TRBV6-4 and J usage is TRBJ1-5; D is ambiguous. The germline V and J ends were trimmed by 2 bases and 9 bases, with 8 bases remaining between them. This CDR3 region has 12 residues. The germline V gene has CDR1 MRHNA and CDR2 SNTAGT.

The CDR3 sequence is CASSLGGTSGGTNTQYF. CDR3 sequence (DNA): TGTGCCAGCAGCTTAGGGGGGACTAGCGGGGGCACGAATACGCAGTATTTT. V is TRBV11-2 and J is TRBJ2-3; 14 positions match TRBD2. Germline CDR1 and CDR2: SGHAT and FQNNGV. The CDR3 is 17 amino acids. V shed 1 base, J shed 7 bases, and the junction held 7 bases outside the gene matches.

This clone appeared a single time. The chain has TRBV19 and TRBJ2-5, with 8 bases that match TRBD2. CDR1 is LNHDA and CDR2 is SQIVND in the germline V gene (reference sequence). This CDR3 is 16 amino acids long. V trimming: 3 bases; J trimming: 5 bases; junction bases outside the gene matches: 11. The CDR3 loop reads CASSMSSSGGGETQYF. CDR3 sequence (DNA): TGTGCCAGTAGTATGTCTAGCAGCGGGGGAGGGGAGACCCAGTACTTC.